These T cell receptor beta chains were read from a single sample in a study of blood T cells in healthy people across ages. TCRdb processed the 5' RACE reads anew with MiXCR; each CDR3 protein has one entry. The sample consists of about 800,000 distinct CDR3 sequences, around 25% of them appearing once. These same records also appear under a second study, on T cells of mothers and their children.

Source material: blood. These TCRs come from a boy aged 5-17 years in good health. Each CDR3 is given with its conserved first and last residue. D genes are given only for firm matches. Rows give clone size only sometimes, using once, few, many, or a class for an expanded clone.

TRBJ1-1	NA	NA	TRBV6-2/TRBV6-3	TGTGCCAGCAGGGACGACACGGTCGGGGACACTGAAGCTTTCTTT	CASRDDTVGDTEAFF
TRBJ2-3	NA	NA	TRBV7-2	TGTGCCAGCAGCTTAGGGGGGGGCATAGATACGCAGTATTTT	CASSLGGGIDTQYF
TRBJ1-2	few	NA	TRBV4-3	TGCGCCAGCAGCCAAGCAAAGGTGGGAGGGGGAACCTATGGCTACACCTTC	CASSQAKVGGGTYGYTF
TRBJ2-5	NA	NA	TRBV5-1	TGCGCCAGCAGCCCCGAAGGAGGGGCTACAGAGACCCAGTACTTC	CASSPEGGATETQYF
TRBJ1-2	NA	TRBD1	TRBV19	TGTGCCAGTAGCACCCAGGACAGGACCTATGGCTACACCTTC	CASSTQDRTYGYTF
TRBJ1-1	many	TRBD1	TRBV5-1	TGCGCCAGCAGCCTCAGACAGGGTCCTACTGAAGCTTTCTTT	CASSLRQGPTEAFF
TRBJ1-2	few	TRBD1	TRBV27	TGTGCCAGCAGTACAAACACGGGACAGGGGCGCTACACCTTC	CASSTNTGQGRYTF
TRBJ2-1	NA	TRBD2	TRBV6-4	TGTGCCAGCAGGGTTATGGCGGGGGGACACTTCTACAATGAGCAGTTCTTC	CASRVMAGGHFYNEQFF
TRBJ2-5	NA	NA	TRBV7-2	TGTGCCAGCAGCTTTACTGTAGCGGTAGAGACCCAGTACTTC	CASSFTVAVETQYF
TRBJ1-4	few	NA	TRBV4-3	TGCGCCAGCAGCCACCTGACGGAGGAAAAACTGTTTTTT	CASSHLTEEKLFF
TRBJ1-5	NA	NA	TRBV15	TGTGCCACCAGCAGAGATCAGCAGCCCCAGCATTTT	CATSRDQQPQHF
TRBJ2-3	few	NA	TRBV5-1	TGCGCCAGCGCCCCTTGGACGCCCGATACGCAGTATTTT	CASAPWTPDTQYF
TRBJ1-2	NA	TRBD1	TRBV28	TGTGCCAGCAGCCGAGGGACAGGGAACTACGGCTACACCTTC	CASSRGTGNYGYTF
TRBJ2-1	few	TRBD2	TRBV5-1	TGCGCCAGCCAGCGGGAAACCTACAATGAGCAGTTCTTC	CASQRETYNEQFF
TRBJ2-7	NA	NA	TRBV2	TGTGCCAGCAGGGACCCGGGCGGAAACTCCTACGAGCAGTACTTC	CASRDPGGNSYEQYF
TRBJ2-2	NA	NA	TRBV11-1	TGTGCCAGCAGTAGGAGCCCTAACGTAGGGGAGCTGTTTTTT	CASSRSPNVGELFF
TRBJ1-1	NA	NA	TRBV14	TGTGCCAGCAGCCAAGTAGACAGATTGGGGACTGAAGCTTTCTTT	CASSQVDRLGTEAFF
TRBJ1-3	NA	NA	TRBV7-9	TGTGCCAGCAGCTTTGTGGGCTCTGGAAACACCATATATTTT	CASSFVGSGNTIYF
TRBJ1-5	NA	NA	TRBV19	TGTGCCAGTAGTATCGGGGGGTATAGCAATCAGCCCCAGCATTTT	CASSIGGYSNQPQHF
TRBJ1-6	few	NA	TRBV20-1	TGCAGTGCCTCGGGACGGTCTAATTCACCCCTCCACTTT	CSASGRSNSPLHF
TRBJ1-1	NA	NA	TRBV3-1	TGTGCCAGCAGCCAAGGGGGGTATGTCACTGAAGCTTTCTTT	CASSQGGYVTEAFF